Listed below are T cell receptor beta chains from one sample, sequenced in a study of blood T cell repertoires in COVID-19. Here immunoSEQ multiplex PCR was the method, and the copy in TCRdb shows in-frame clones only, minus some. The sample holds 260,000 or so clones; around 89% are singletons and the top ten take around 1.2%. Sequencing was carried out using PBMCs or T cells enriched from blood (not recorded which). All receptors derive from a woman between 35 and 50 years old with acute COVID-19. CDR3s include the opening cysteine and the closing phenylalanine or tryptophan. D genes are given only for firm matches. Rows give clone size only sometimes, using once, few, many, or a class for an expanded clone.

>TRBV7-2|.|.|TRBJ1-3
CASSALAVLNGNTIYF
TGTGCCAGCAGCGCCCTGGCAGTCTTAAACGGAAACACCATATATTTT
>TRBV10-3|.|TRBD2|TRBJ2-2
CAISEKVFRGANTGELFF
TGTGCCATCAGTGAGAAAGTCTTTCGGGGGGCGAACACCGGGGAGCTGTTTTTT
>TRBV11-3|.|.|TRBJ2-2
CASSSGETRGSGELFF
TGTGCCAGCAGCTCGGGAGAGACTAGGGGATCCGGGGAGCTGTTTTTT
>TRBV9|.|.|TRBJ1-2
CASSAPGVFAGYTF
TGTGCCAGCAGCGCCCCAGGGGTTTTCGCTGGCTACACCTTC
>TRBV19|.|TRBD1|TRBJ2-3
CATRDRGREDTQYF
TGTGCCACGCGGGACAGGGGGCGTGAAGATACGCAGTATTTT
>TRBV10-3|.|.|TRBJ1-1
CAISFTGMNTEAFF
TGTGCCATCAGCTTCACAGGGATGAACACTGAAGCTTTCTTT
>TRBV20-1|.|.|TRBJ1-3
CSASNEVGLGNTIYF
TGCAGTGCTAGTAACGAGGTGGGACTTGGAAACACCATATATTTT
>TRBV6-5|.|.|TRBJ1-1
CASREVLNTEAFF
TGTGCCAGCAGGGAGGTGTTGAACACTGAAGCTTTCTTT
>TRBV7-2|.|.|TRBJ1-3
CASSLGWSDTIYF
TGTGCCAGCAGCTTAGGATGGTCGGACACCATATATTTT
>TRBV11-3|.|.|TRBJ2-1
CASSLEVRQPYNEQFF
TGTGCCAGCAGCTTGGAGGTCCGCCAGCCCTACAATGAGCAGTTCTTC
>TRBV9|.|TRBD2|TRBJ2-1
CASSVASGSSGAYNEQFF
TGTGCCAGCAGCGTAGCTAGCGGGAGTAGTGGGGCCTACAATGAGCAGTTCTTC
>TRBV18|.|TRBD1|TRBJ1-1
CASSLLRDSNTEAFF
TGTGCCAGCTCCCTCCTCCGGGACAGCAACACTGAAGCTTTCTTT
>TRBV19|.|TRBD1|TRBJ1-1
CASIAPGQGAEAFF
TGTGCCAGTATCGCGCCGGGACAGGGCGCTGAAGCTTTCTTT
>TRBV5-1|few|TRBD2|TRBJ2-2
CASSPTLRGGPTGELFF
TGCGCCAGCAGCCCAACCTTGCGGGGAGGGCCCACCGGGGAGCTGTTTTTT
>TRBV7-9|.|TRBD2|TRBJ2-3
CASSLEARGDTQYF
TGTGCCAGCAGCTTGGAAGCGCGGGGGGATACGCAGTATTTT